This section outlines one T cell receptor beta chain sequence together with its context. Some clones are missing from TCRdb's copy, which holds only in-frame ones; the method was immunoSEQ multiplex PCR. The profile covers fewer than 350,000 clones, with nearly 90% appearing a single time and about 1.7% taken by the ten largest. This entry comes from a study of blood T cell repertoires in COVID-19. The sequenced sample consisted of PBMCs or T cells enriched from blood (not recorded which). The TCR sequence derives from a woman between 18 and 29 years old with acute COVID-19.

The CDR3 is CASSLYSGGDNEQFF. The CDR3 coding sequence is TGCGCCAGCAGCTTGTATAGCGGAGGAGACAATGAGCAGTTCTTC. The chain is built from TRBV5-1 and TRBJ2-1, with D tentatively TRBD2 (6 bases). The V end lost 1 base, the J end lost 5 bases, and 13 bases lay between the germline ends. Germline V gives CDR1 SGHRS, CDR2 YFSETQ. The CDR3 is 15 amino acids.